The TCR beta chain under discussion was sequenced for a study of breast tumors, draining lymph nodes, adjacent tissues. Germline lookup yields CDR1 SGHTA and CDR2 FQGTGA. The CDR3 loop spans 17 amino acids. The V end lost 0 bases, the J end lost 1 base, and 14 bases lay between the germline ends. From the multiplex PCR reads, TCRdb called clonotypes with MiXCR, one entry per CDR3 protein. Found here are 60,000 to 75,000 distinct CDR3 sequences, approximately 57% of them singletons; the top ten hold roughly 19%. This clonotype was seen only once. The sequence came from a female donor with breast cancer. Some clones in this sample may be carry-over from other donors' samples. The source material was breast tumor tissue. V and J are TRBV7-3 and TRBJ2-3; maybe TRBD2 (6 bases). The CDR3 DNA sequence: TGTGCCAGCAGCTTAACCCCGACTAGTGTGGGCACAGATACGCAGTATTTT. Protein sequence: CASSLTPTSVGTDTQYF.